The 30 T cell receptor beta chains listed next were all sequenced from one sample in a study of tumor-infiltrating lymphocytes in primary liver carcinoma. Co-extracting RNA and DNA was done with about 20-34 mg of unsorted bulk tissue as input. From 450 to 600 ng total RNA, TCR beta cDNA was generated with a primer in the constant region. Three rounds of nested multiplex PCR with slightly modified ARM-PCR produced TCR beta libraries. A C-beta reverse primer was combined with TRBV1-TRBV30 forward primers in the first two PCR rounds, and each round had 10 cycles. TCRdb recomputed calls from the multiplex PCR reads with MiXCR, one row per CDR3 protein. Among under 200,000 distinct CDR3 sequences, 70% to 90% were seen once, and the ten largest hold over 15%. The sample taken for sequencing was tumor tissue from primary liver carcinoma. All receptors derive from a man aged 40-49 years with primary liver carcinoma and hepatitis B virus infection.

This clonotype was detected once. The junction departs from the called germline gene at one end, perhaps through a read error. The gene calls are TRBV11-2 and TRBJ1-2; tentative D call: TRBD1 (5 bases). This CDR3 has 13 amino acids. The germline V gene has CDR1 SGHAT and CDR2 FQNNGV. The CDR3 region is CVSTDRFNYGYTF. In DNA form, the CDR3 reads TGTGTCAGTACCGACAGATTTAACTATGGCTATACCTTC. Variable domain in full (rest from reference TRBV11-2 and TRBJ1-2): EAGVAQSPRYKIIEKRQSVAFWCNPISGHATLYWYQQILGQGPKLLIQFQNNGVVDDSQLPKDRFSAERLKGVDSTLKIQPAKLEDSAVYLCVSTDRFNYGYTFGSGTRLTVV.

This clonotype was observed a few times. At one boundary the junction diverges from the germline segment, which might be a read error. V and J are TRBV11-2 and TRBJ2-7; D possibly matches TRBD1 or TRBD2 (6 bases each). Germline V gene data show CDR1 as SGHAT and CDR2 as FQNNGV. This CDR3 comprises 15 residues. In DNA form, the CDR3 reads TGTGCCAGCAGCTTAACCCTTGTGGGGGCTAGCGAGCAGTATTTC. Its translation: CASSLTLVGASEQYF.

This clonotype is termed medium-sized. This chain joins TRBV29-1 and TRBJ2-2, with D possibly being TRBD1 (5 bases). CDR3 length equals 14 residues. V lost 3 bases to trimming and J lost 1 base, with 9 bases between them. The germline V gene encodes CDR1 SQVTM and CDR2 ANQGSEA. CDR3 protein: CSVDTQGNTGELFF. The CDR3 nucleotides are TGCAGCGTTGATACGCAGGGGAACACCGGGGAGCTGTTTTTT.

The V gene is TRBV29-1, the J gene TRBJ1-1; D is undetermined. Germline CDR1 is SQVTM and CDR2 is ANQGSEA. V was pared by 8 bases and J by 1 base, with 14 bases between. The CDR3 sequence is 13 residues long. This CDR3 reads CSFGKTENTEAFF. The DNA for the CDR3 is TGCAGCTTTGGGAAGACCGAGAACACTGAAGCTTTCTTT.

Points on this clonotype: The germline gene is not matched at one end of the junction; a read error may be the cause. The CDR3 reads CDSSFNRNSYERYF. The CDR3 DNA reads TGTGACAGCAGCTTTAACAGGAACTCCTACGAGCGGTACTTC. This chain connects TRBV11-2 to TRBJ2-7, with TRBD1 as a possible D gene (5 bases). The CDR3 contains 14 residues. The V gene's germline CDR1 is SGHAT and CDR2 FQNNGV. Supplemented by reference TRBV11-2 and TRBJ2-7, the full variable domain reads EAGVAQSPRYKIIEKRQSVAFWCNPISGHATLYWYQQILGQGPKLLIQFQNNGVVDDSQLPKDRFSAERLKGVDSTLKIQPAKLEDSAVYLCDSSFNRNSYERYFGPGTRLTVT.

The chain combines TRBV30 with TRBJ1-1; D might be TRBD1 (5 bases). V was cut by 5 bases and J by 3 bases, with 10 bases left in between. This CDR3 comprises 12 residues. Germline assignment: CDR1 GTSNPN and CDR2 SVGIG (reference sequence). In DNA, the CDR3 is TGTGCCTGGGGCAGGGTGGACACTGAAGCTTTCTTT. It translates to CAWGRVDTEAFF.

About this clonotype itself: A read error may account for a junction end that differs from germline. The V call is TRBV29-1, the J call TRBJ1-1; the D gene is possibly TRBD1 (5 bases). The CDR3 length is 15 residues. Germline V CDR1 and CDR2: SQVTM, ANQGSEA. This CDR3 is CSVGRGWEMNNEVFF. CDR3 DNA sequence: TGCAGCGTTGGTAGGGGCTGGGAGATGAACAATGAAGTTTTCTTT.

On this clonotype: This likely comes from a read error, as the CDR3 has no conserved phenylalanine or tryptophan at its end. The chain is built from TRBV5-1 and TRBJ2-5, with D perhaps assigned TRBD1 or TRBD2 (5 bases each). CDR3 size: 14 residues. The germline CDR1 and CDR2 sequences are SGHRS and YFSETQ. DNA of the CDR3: TGCGCCAGCAGCCGCCTGGGACGGCAAGGGACCCAGTACCTC. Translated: CASSRLGRQGTQYL.

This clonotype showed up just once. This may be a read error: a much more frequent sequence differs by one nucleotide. The CDR3 loop is CASSLGGMNTEAFF. The CDR3 DNA sequence: TGTGCCAGCAGTTTAGGGGGAATGAACACTGAAGCTTTCTTT. The chain joins TRBV28 to TRBJ1-1, with a possible D match to TRBD1 (5 bases). The CDR3 sequence is 14 residues long. V dropped 2 bases and J dropped 0 bases, with 7 bases sitting between them. The germline V gene encodes CDR1 MDHEN and CDR2 SYDVKM.

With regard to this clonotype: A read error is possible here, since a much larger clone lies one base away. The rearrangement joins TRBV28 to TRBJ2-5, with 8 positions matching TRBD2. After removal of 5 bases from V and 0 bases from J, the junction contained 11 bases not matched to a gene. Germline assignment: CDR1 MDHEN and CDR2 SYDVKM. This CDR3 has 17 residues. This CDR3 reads CASSPLAGRMYQETQYF. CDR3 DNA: TGTGCCAGCAGTCCGTTAGCGGGAAGGATGTACCAAGAGACCCAGTACTTC.

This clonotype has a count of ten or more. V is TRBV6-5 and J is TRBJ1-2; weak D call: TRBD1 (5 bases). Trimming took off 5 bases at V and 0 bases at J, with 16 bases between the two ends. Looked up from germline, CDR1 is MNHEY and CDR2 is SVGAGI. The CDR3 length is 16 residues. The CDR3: CASSHNRRGSNYGYTF. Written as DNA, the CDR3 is TGTGCCAGCAGTCACAACAGGAGAGGTTCTAACTATGGCTACACCTTC.

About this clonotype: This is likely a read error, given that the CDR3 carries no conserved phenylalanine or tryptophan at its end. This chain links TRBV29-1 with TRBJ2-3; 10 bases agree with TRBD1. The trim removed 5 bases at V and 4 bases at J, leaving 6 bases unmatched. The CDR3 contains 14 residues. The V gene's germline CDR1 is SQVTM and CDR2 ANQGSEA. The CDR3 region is CSVSGTGVSDTQYS. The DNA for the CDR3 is TGCAGCGTTTCCGGGACAGGGGTATCAGATACGCAGTATTCT.

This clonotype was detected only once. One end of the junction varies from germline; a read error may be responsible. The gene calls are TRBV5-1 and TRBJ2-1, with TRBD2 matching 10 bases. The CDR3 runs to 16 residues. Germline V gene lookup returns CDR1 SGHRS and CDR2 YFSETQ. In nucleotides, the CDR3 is TGCGCCAGCAGCTTGACTTTAGCGGGAGGCAGCAATGAGCAATTCTTC. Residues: CASSLTLAGGSNEQFF.

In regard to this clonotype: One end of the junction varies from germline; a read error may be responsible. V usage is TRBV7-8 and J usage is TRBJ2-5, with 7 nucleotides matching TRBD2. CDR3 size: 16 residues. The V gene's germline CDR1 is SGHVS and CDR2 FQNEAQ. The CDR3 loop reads CSSSLAGMGTQETQYF. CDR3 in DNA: TGTTCCAGCAGCTTAGCGGGTATGGGCACCCAAGAGACCCAGTACTTC.

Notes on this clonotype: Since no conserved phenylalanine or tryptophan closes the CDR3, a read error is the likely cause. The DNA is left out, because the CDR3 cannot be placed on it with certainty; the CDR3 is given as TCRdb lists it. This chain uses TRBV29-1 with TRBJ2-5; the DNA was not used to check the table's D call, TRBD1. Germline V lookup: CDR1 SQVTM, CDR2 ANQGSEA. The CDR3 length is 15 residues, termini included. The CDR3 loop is CSVEADRGRAETQNC.

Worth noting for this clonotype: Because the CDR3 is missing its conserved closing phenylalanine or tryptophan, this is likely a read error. The CDR3 loop reads CARSLDKGYGYTI. The DNA for the CDR3 is TGTGCCCGCAGCTTGGACAAGGGCTATGGCTACACCATC. The V and J genes are TRBV11-2 and TRBJ1-2; D may be TRBD1 (5 bases). Looked up from germline, CDR1 is SGHAT and CDR2 is FQNNGV. This CDR3 has 13 residues.

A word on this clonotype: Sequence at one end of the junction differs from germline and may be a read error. The CDR3 protein is CASSSSPTGHKQYF. The CDR3 nucleotides are TGTGCCAGCAGTTCTAGCCCCACAGGTCACAAGCAGTATTTC. V and J are TRBV12-3 or TRBV12-4 and TRBJ2-7, with D possibly being TRBD1 or TRBD2 (5 bases each). This CDR3 is 14 amino acids long.

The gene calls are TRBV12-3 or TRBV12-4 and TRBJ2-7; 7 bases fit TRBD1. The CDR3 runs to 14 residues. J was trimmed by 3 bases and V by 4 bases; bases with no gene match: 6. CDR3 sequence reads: CASSSGPGGYEQYF. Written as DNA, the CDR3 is TGTGCCAGCAGTTCGGGACCAGGGGGCTACGAGCAGTACTTC.

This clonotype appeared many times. The DNA for the CDR3 is TGTGCCAGCCACCTAGCGAGCTCCTACAATGAGCAGTTCTTC. As protein: CASHLASSYNEQFF. V is TRBV6-4 and J is TRBJ2-1; D may be TRBD2 (6 bases). V was shortened by 8 bases and J by 0 bases, with 11 bases between the two germline ends. CDR1 is MRHNA and CDR2 is SNTAGT in the germline V gene. The CDR3 is made up of 14 amino acids.

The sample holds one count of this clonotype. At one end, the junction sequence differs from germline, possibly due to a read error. CDR3 bases: TGCGCCAGCAGCAGAAGAAGTATAGGGAACACGGATACGCAGTATTTT. Amino acids: CASSRRSIGNTDTQYF. The genes are TRBV11-2 and TRBJ2-3; D gene uncertain. CDR1 SGHAT and CDR2 FQNNGV come from the germline V gene. The CDR3 has 16 amino acids.

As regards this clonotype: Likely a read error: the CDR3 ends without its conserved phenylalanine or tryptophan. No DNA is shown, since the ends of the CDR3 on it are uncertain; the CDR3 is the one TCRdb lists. The CDR3 loop reads CAGSLDLGVAQPQHL. This chain connects TRBV11-3 to TRBJ1-5; the DNA was not used to check the table's D call, TRBD1. CDR1 is SGHNT and CDR2 is YENEEA in the germline V gene. The CDR3 contains 15 residues when both ends are counted.

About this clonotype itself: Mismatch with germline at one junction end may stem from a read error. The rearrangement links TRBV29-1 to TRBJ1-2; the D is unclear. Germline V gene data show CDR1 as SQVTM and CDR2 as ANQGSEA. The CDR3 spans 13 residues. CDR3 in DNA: TGCAGCGTTGCCACGAACGGATACTATGGCTACACTTTC. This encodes CSVATNGYYGYTF.

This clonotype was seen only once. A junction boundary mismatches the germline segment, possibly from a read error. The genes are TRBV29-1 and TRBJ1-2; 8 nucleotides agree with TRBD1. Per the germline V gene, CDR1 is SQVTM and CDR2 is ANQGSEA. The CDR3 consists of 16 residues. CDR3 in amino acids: CSVEKCQGDRYYGYTF. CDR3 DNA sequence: TGCAGCGTTGAAAAATGTCAGGGGGACAGGTACTATGGGTACACCTTT.

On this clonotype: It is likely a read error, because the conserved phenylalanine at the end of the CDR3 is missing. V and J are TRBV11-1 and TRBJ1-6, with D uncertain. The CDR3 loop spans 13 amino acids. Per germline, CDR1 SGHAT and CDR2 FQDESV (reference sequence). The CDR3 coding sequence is TGTGCCATCAGCCGGATACTGGTTTCACCCCTCCACTAT. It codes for CAISRILVSPLHY.

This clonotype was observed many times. Here the CDR3 reads CASSSLAGGPNEQFF. The CDR3, as DNA: TGCGCCAGCAGCTCTCTAGCGGGAGGGCCCAATGAGCAGTTCTTC. The chain has TRBV5-1 and TRBJ2-1, with TRBD2 identical over 12 bases. V lost 3 bases to trimming and J lost 6 bases; unmatched junction nucleotides: 4. The CDR3 runs to 15 residues. Per germline, CDR1 SGHRS and CDR2 YFSETQ.

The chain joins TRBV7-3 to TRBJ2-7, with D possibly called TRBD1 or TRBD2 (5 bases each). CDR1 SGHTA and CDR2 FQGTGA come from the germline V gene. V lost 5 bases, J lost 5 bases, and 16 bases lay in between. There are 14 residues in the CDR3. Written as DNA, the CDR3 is TGTGCCAGCAGCCCCCCCAAGGGGAGAAACGAGCAGTACTTC. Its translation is CASSPPKGRNEQYF.

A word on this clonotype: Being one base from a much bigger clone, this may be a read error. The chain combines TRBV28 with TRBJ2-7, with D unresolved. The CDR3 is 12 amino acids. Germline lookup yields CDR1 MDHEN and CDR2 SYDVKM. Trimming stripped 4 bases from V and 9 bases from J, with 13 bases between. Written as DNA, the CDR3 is TGTGCCAGCAGTTCTGGGTTAGAGCGGCAGTACTTC. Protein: CASSSGLERQYF.

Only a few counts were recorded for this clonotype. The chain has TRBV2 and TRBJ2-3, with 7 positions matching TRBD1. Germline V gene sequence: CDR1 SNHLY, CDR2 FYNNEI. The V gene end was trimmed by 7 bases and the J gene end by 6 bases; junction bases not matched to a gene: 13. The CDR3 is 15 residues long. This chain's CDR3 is CASTPQGISGDTQYF. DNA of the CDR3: TGTGCCAGCACCCCACAGGGGATTTCAGGGGATACGCAGTATTTT.

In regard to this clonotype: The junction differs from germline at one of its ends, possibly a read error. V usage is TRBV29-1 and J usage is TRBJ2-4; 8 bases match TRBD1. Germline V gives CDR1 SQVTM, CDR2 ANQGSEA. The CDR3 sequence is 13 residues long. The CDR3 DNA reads TGCAGCGTAGAACCCGACAGGGGCGACACTCAGTATTTC. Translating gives CSVEPDRGDTQYF.

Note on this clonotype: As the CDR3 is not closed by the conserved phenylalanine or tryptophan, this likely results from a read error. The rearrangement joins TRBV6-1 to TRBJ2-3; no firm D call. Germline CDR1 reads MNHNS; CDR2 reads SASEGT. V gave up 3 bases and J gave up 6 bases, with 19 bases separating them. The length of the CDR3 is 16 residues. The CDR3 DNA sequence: TGTGCCAGCAGTGAGGAAGGTTCCTTCGCCGGTGATACGCAGTATTCT. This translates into CASSEEGSFAGDTQYS.